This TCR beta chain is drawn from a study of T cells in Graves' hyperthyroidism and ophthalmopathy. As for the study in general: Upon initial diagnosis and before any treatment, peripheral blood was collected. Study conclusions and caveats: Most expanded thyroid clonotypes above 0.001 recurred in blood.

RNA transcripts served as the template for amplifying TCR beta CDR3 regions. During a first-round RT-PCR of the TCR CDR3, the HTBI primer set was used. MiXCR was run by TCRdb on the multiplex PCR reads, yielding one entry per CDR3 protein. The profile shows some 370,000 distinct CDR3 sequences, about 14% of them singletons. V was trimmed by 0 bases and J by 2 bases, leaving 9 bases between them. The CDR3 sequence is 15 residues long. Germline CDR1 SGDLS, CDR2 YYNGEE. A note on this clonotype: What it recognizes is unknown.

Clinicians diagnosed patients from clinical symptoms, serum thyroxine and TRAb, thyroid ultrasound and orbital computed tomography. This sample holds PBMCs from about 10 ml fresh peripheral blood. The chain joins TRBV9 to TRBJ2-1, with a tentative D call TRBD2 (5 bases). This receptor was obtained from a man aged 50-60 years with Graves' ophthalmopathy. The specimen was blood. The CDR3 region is CASSVGSGTYNEQFF. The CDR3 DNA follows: TGTGCCAGCAGCGTAGGCTCGGGGACCTACAATGAGCAGTTCTTC.